Below are 10 T cell receptor beta chains sequenced from a single sample in a study of post-analysis software for immune sequencing data. Study observations and caveats: Roughly 5 TRBV segments occurring more often in patients than controls included TRBV5-6, TRBV5-1 and TRBV20-1.

Unique molecular identifiers tagged the TCR beta cDNA libraries. TCRdb reprocessed the PCR reads via MiXCR and lists one record per CDR3 protein. The sample records about 820,000 distinct CDR3 sequences, about 50% being singletons. These receptors' antigens are unknown. Sequenced sample: blood. Receptors were obtained from a girl aged 10-17 years with multiple sclerosis.

V is TRBV4-1 and J is TRBJ2-7; tentative D call: TRBD1 (6 bases). Trimming shortened V by 3 bases and J by 2 bases, and 8 bases separated the two germline ends. The CDR3 runs to 13 residues. The V gene's germline CDR1 is MGHRA and CDR2 YSYEKL. CDR3 sequence reads: CASSQDRTYEQYF. The CDR3 DNA follows: TGCGCCAGCAGCCAGGACAGAACCTACGAGCAGTACTTC.

This chain links TRBV29-1 with TRBJ2-7; 8 bases align to TRBD1. J gave up 4 bases and V 6 bases, and 5 bases lay outside the gene matches. Germline CDR1 SQVTM, CDR2 ANQGSEA. The CDR3 loop spans 12 amino acids. This chain's CDR3 is CSVLRGPYEQYF. The DNA for the CDR3 is TGCAGCGTCCTCAGGGGGCCGTACGAGCAGTACTTC.

CDR3: CASSQDEASGATYEQYF. CDR3 DNA sequence: TGCGCCAGCAGCCAAGATGAGGCTAGCGGGGCCACCTACGAGCAGTACTTC. The gene calls are TRBV4-1 and TRBJ2-7, with 9 bases aligning to TRBD2. V dropped 0 bases and J dropped 2; count of bases not matched to a gene: 8. This CDR3 is built from 17 residues. Germline assignment: CDR1 MGHRA and CDR2 YSYEKL.

The chain recombines TRBV10-1 with TRBJ1-4; D ambiguous. V lost 2 bases, J lost 6 bases, and 10 bases lay in between. Germline V lookup: CDR1 WNHNN, CDR2 SYGVQD (reference sequence). CDR3 length: 14 amino acids. The CDR3 is CASSETRSYEKLFF. The CDR3 DNA sequence: TGCGCCAGCAGTGAGACCAGAAGTTATGAAAAACTGTTTTTT.

This clonotype showed up just a few times. This chain connects TRBV10-3 to TRBJ2-7, with a weak D call TRBD1 (5 bases). The CDR3 consists of 14 residues. The V gene's germline CDR1 is ENHRY and CDR2 SYGVKD. V lost 4 bases, J lost 4 bases, and 14 bases lay in between. The CDR3 loop is CAISGFRQIYEQYF. The CDR3 nucleotides are TGTGCCATCAGTGGATTCAGACAGATATACGAGCAGTACTTC.

This clonotype occurred a few times. This chain joins TRBV24-1 and TRBJ2-7, with D unresolved. Germline CDR1 is KGHDR and CDR2 is SFDVKD. The CDR3 contains 13 residues. V lost 8 bases to trimming and J lost 0 bases, with 10 bases between them. CDR3 nucleotides: TGTGCCACCACACCCAGAAGCTCCTACGAGCAGTACTTC. Protein product: CATTPRSSYEQYF.

This clonotype was seen only a few times. The chain recombines TRBV29-1 with TRBJ2-5; D is ambiguous. The CDR3 has 13 residues. The V and J ends lost 6 bases and 11 bases respectively, with 22 bases between them. The germline V gene has CDR1 SQVTM and CDR2 ANQGSEA. CDR3 region: CSVASSDPYKQYF. The CDR3 bases are TGCAGCGTAGCTTCGAGCGATCCCTACAAGCAGTACTTC.

The rearrangement joins TRBV20-1 to TRBJ2-5; 7 bases map to TRBD2. Trimming took 2 bases from V and 7 from J; bases not matched to a gene: 16. CDR3 length: 16 residues. CDR1 DFQATT and CDR2 SNEGSKA come from the germline V gene (reference sequence). The CDR3 is CSARNLADPKEATQYF. DNA of the CDR3: TGCAGTGCTAGAAACCTAGCGGACCCTAAGGAGGCGACCCAGTACTTC.

This sequence joins TRBV29-1 and TRBJ2-1; 10 bases are shared with TRBD2. V dropped 8 bases and J dropped 6; count of bases not matched to a gene: 7. Germline V CDR1 and CDR2: SQVTM, ANQGSEA. The CDR3 is 13 residues long. In DNA, the CDR3 is TGCAGCATAGCGGGAGGACTCTCCAATGAGCAGTTCTTC. Encoded protein: CSIAGGLSNEQFF.

This clonotype was seen a few times. The J gene is TRBJ2-4, the V gene TRBV5-6; possibly TRBD1 or TRBD2 for D (7 bases each). CDR1 is SGHDT and CDR2 is YYEEEE in the germline V gene. There are 11 residues in the CDR3. The V end was cut by 4 bases, the J end by 14 bases, with 13 bases between. The CDR3 sequence: CASSTAGQKYF. Here the CDR3 DNA reads TGTGCCAGCAGCACAGCGGGACAGAAGTACTTC.